This is a list of T cell receptor beta chains from one sample in a study of beta chain features in type 1 diabetes. Assay used: immunoSEQ multiplex PCR; TCRdb lists only in-frame clones, some missing. The sample includes hundreds of thousands of clones, about a sixth of them seen just once. The sequenced sample consisted of naive CD4+ T cells from blood. Receptor source: a man between 18 and 35 years old in good health. Both conserved end residues are part of each CDR3. A D gene is named only where the DNA matches it firmly. Size is omitted from some rows. Given values are once, few, many or a class for expanded clones.

d_call j_call clone_size v_call cdr3_aa cdr3_nt
. TRBJ2-7 . TRBV7-9 CASSLDGIQGYEQYF TGTGCCAGCAGCTTAGACGGTATTCAAGGCTACGAGCAGTACTTC
. TRBJ1-1 . TRBV18 CASSPLRSENMKGEAFF TGTGCCAGCTCACCACTCCGGTCAGAGAATATGAAAGGTGAAGCTTTCTTT
TRBD1 TRBJ1-2 . TRBV7-9 CASSARDRKASGYTF TGTGCCAGCAGCGCTAGGGACAGAAAAGCTTCTGGCTACACCTTC
. TRBJ2-4 . TRBV5-4 CASTPRPGPGNIQYF TGTGCCAGCACCCCCCGACCGGGACCAGGGAACATTCAGTACTTC
. TRBJ2-1 . TRBV7-2 CASSLTHYNEQFF TGTGCCAGCAGCTTAACCCACTACAATGAGCAGTTCTTC
. TRBJ1-2 few TRBV25-1 CASSKQGIGTNKYGYTF TGTGCCAGCAGTAAACAGGGTATCGGAACGAATAAATATGGCTACACCTTC
. TRBJ1-4 . TRBV7-8 CASSLARITTNEKLFF TGTGCCAGCAGCTTAGCGCGGATAACAACTAATGAAAAACTGTTTTTT
. TRBJ1-5 . TRBV5-6 CASSYRGLGNQPQHF TGTGCCAGCAGCTATCGCGGCCTAGGCAATCAGCCCCAGCATTTT
. TRBJ1-2 few TRBV27 CASSSDLSGANYGYTF TGTGCCAGCAGTTCCGACCTTAGTGGCGCTAACTATGGCTACACCTTC
TRBD2 TRBJ2-1 few TRBV7-2 CASSPGLAAPSGRYNEQFF TGTGCCAGCAGCCCAGGACTAGCGGCACCTTCTGGGAGATACAATGAGCAGTTCTTC
. TRBJ1-4 few TRBV10-3 CAIRSGASNEKLFF TGTGCCATCAGGAGTGGGGCGTCCAATGAAAAACTGTTTTTT
TRBD1 TRBJ2-1 . TRBV2 CASSGQEYNEQFF TGTGCCAGCAGCGGACAGGAGTACAATGAGCAGTTCTTC
. TRBJ2-5 . TRBV5-1 CASSMRAEETQYF TGCGCCAGCAGCATGAGGGCGGAAGAGACCCAGTACTTC
. TRBJ2-1 . TRBV7-3 CASSPTGTSSSYNEQFF TGTGCCAGCAGCCCCACCGGGACTTCAAGCTCCTACAATGAGCAGTTCTTC
TRBD1 TRBJ1-2 few TRBV9 CASSVEQGAYDGYTF TGTGCCAGCAGCGTAGAACAGGGGGCTTATGATGGCTACACCTTC
. TRBJ2-5 . TRBV5-4 CASSLDSRKTQYF TGTGCCAGCAGCTTGGACAGCCGCAAGACCCAGTACTTC
TRBD1 TRBJ1-2 . TRBV7-2 CASSVDGTGYGYTF TGTGCCAGCAGCGTGGACGGGACAGGGTATGGCTACACCTTC
TRBD1 TRBJ2-5 few TRBV18 CASSPRGQGIQETQYF TGTGCCAGCTCACCCCGAGGACAGGGGATTCAAGAGACCCAGTACTTC
. TRBJ2-2 few TRBV6-5 CASSTTAKNTGELFF TGTGCCAGCAGTACCACAGCGAAGAACACCGGGGAGCTGTTTTTT
TRBD1 TRBJ1-5 few TRBV7-2 CASSLGQALNQPQHF TGTGCCAGCAGCCTAGGACAGGCGTTAAATCAGCCCCAGCATTTT
. TRBJ2-7 . TRBV18 CASSAQGPYEQYF TGTGCCAGCTCAGCACAGGGTCCCTACGAGCAGTACTTC
TRBD1 TRBJ2-5 . TRBV10-3 CAISATGEETQYF TGTGCCATCAGCGCGACAGGGGAGGAGACCCAGTACTTC
. TRBJ1-5 . TRBV4-1 CASSQEWRSNQPQHF TGCGCCAGCAGCCAAGAGTGGCGAAGCAATCAGCCCCAGCATTTT
TRBD1 TRBJ2-7 . TRBV6-6 CASNRGLDEQYF TGTGCCAGCAACAGGGGGCTCGACGAGCAGTACTTC
. TRBJ2-7 . TRBV7-9 CASSLRWSPFEQYF TGTGCCAGCAGCCTACGGTGGTCTCCGTTCGAGCAGTACTTC
. TRBJ2-3 few TRBV5-4 CASSLKLDSTDTQYF TGTGCCAGCAGCTTGAAATTAGATAGCACAGATACGCAGTATTTT
TRBD1 TRBJ2-7 few TRBV4-1 CASSPDRQGTVNEQYF TGCGCCAGCAGCCCCGACCGACAGGGGACTGTCAACGAGCAGTACTTC
TRBD2 TRBJ2-7 . TRBV4-3 CASSQWGRTSGTYEQYF TGCGCCAGCAGCCAATGGGGAAGGACTAGCGGGACCTACGAGCAGTACTTC
. TRBJ1-1 . TRBV5-4 CASSLMGRDAFF TGTGCCAGCAGCTTAATGGGACGAGATGCTTTCTTT
. TRBJ1-1 few TRBV2 CASSADRNTEAFF TGTGCCAGCAGTGCCGACAGGAACACTGAAGCTTTCTTT
. TRBJ2-3 . TRBV5-1 CASSLGLRGTDTQYF TGCGCCAGCAGCTTGGGACTCCGAGGGACAGATACGCAGTATTTT
. TRBJ1-6 . TRBV5-1 CASSLGPGMDNSPLHF TGCGCCAGCAGCTTGGGGCCGGGGATGGATAATTCACCCCTCCACTTT
TRBD1 TRBJ1-1 few TRBV9 CASSSQQGGTEAFF TGTGCCAGCAGCTCCCAACAGGGGGGCACTGAAGCTTTCTTT
TRBD1 TRBJ1-6 . TRBV7-2 CASSTLTGGSSPLHF TGTGCCAGCAGCACACTAACAGGGGGAAGTTCACCCCTCCACTTT
. TRBJ1-5 few TRBV7-9 CASSLSGGINQPQHF TGTGCCAGCAGCTTATCAGGTGGTATCAATCAGCCCCAGCATTTT
. TRBJ1-2 . TRBV6-1 CASSAGTSIRGYTF TGTGCCAGCAGTGCCGGGACGAGCATTCGGGGCTACACCTTC
TRBD1 TRBJ1-3 few TRBV7-9 CASSLMTGVRTIYF TGTGCCAGCAGCTTAATGACAGGGGTGCGCACCATATATTTT
TRBD2 TRBJ2-7 few TRBV7-3 CASSIYPIGLAGDGDEQYF TGTGCCAGCAGCATCTACCCTATTGGTCTAGCGGGAGACGGCGACGAGCAGTACTTC
. TRBJ2-5 few TRBV4-1 CASSQLTGGEETQYF TGCGCCAGCAGCCAACTTACGGGCGGGGAAGAGACCCAGTACTTC
TRBD2 TRBJ2-7 few TRBV2 CASSGDGLLGLAGVTYEQYF TGTGCCAGCAGTGGGGACGGTCTACTGGGACTAGCGGGAGTTACCTACGAGCAGTACTTC
TRBD2 TRBJ2-5 few TRBV28 CASSSGSETQYF TGTGCCAGCAGTAGCGGGAGTGAGACCCAGTACTTC
. TRBJ1-5 . TRBV6-5 CASSYSGIGQPQHF TGTGCCAGCAGTTACTCGGGAATTGGTCAGCCCCAGCATTTT
. TRBJ2-3 . TRBV29-1 CSVLRISTDTQYF TGCAGCGTTCTGAGGATTAGCACAGATACGCAGTATTTT
. TRBJ1-1 few TRBV7-2 CASSSKASGNTEAFF TGTGCCAGCAGCTCCAAGGCCTCGGGAAACACTGAAGCTTTCTTT
TRBD1 TRBJ1-3 . TRBV9 CASSVSRDREAGNTIYF TGTGCCAGCAGCGTCTCCCGTGACAGGGAGGCTGGAAACACCATATATTTT
TRBD2 TRBJ2-3 . TRBV9 CASSGGGAIDTQYF TGTGCCAGCAGCGGCGGGGGGGCCATAGATACGCAGTATTTT
TRBD1 TRBJ1-2 . TRBV2 CASRRTGFYGYTF TGTGCCAGCAGGAGGACAGGGTTCTATGGCTACACCTTC
TRBD1 TRBJ1-6 . TRBV2 CASSRDSRGSPLHF TGTGCCAGCAGTAGGGACAGCCGGGGTTCACCCCTCCACTTT
. TRBJ1-5 . TRBV4-1 CASSQDLGGNQPQHF TGCGCCAGCAGCCAAGACCTAGGGGGAAATCAGCCCCAGCATTTT
TRBD1 TRBJ2-2 few TRBV27 CASSSRGTGELFF TGTGCCAGCAGTTCCAGGGGGACCGGGGAGCTGTTTTTT
TRBD2 TRBJ2-5 . TRBV4-1 CASSQGLAGVETQYF TGCGCCAGCAGCCAGGGACTAGCGGGAGTAGAGACCCAGTACTTC
. TRBJ2-5 . TRBV4-1 CASSRNAVSAGQETQYF TGCGCCAGCAGCCGAAATGCCGTTTCGGCGGGACAAGAGACCCAGTACTTC
. TRBJ2-7 . TRBV9 CASSVGRGAEQYF TGTGCCAGCAGCGTCGGTAGGGGGGCGGAGCAGTACTTC
TRBD1 TRBJ1-2 . TRBV7-9 CASSSNLQGRNGYTF TGTGCCAGCAGCTCCAACTTACAGGGGCGGAATGGCTACACCTTC
. TRBJ2-3 few TRBV5-1 CASKLNYIADTQYF TGCGCCAGCAAATTGAACTATATCGCAGATACGCAGTATTTT
TRBD2 TRBJ2-7 few TRBV7-2 CASSLGGGTSGPSMYF TGTGCCAGCAGCTTAGGGGGAGGGACTAGCGGACCGAGCATGTACTTC
. TRBJ2-5 . TRBV10-3 CAIGAGYDSWETQYF TGTGCCATCGGAGCAGGATATGACTCATGGGAGACCCAGTACTTC
. TRBJ2-1 . TRBV11-3 CASSLGRRGYNEQFF TGTGCCAGCAGCTTAGGTCGACGGGGATACAATGAGCAGTTCTTC
. TRBJ1-1 few TRBV4-1 CASSAHLKGGAEAFF TGCGCCAGCAGCGCCCACTTGAAAGGTGGGGCTGAAGCTTTCTTT